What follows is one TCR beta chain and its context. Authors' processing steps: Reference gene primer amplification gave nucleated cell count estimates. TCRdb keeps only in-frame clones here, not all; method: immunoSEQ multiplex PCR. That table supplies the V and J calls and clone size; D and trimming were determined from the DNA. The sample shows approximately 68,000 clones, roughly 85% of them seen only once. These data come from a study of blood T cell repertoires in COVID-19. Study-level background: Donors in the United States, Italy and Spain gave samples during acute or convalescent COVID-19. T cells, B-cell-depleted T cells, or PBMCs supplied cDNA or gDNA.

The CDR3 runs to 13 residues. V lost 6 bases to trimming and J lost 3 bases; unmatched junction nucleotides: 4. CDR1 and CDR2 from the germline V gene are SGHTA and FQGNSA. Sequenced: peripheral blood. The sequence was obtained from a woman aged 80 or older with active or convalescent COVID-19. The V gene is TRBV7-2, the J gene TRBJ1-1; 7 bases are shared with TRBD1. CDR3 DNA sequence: TGTGCCAGCAGAAGACAGGGTCACACTGAAGCTTTCTTT. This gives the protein CASRRQGHTEAFF.